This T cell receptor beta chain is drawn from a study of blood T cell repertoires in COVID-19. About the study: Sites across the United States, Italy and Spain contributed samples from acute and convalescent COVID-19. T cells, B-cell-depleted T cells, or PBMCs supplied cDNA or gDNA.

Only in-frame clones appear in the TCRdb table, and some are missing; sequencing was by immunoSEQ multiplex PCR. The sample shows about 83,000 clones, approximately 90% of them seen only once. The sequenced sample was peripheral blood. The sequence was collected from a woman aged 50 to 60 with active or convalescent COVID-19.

The CDR3 sequence: CASRLSGGAGNEQFF. The CDR3 nucleotides read TGTGCCAGCAGACTGAGCGGGGGGGCCGGAAATGAGCAGTTCTTC. The chain couples TRBV3-1 (or the pseudogene TRBV3-2) to TRBJ2-1, with 10 bases fitting TRBD2. The CDR3 sequence is 15 residues long. Germline loops: CDR1 LGHDT, CDR2 YNNKEL (reference sequence). V lost 6 bases to trimming and J lost 7 bases; unmatched junction nucleotides: 9.